These T cell receptor beta chains were read from a single sample in a study of Graves' ophthalmopathy and Graves' hyperthyroidism. TCRdb re-called the multiplex PCR reads through MiXCR, storing one row per CDR3 protein. This sample carries over a million distinct CDR3 sequences, about two fifths of them seen once, and the ten largest clones take approximately 10%. Input material: peripheral blood or thyroid tissue (not recorded which). The receptors come from an adult man with Graves' hyperthyroidism. The CDR3 runs from the conserved cysteine through the conserved F or W.

V gene	J gene	CDR3 protein
TRBV5-4	TRBJ2-5	CASSTGTSGRALETQYF
TRBV2	TRBJ2-6	CASRRDRSGANVLTF
TRBV7-2	TRBJ1-5	CASSRLAGGTEHF
TRBV7-2	TRBJ1-4	CASSLDLGEKLFF
TRBV20-1	TRBJ2-5	CSARGGRGGETQYF
TRBV7-2	TRBJ2-5	CASSSGLAGGQEAQYF
TRBV7-8	TRBJ2-2	CASSSRVAYTGELFF
TRBV10-3	TRBJ2-7	CAISESAVDSYEQYF
TRBV10-1	TRBJ2-5	CASSEGRWETQYF
TRBV30	TRBJ1-6	CAWRAVGAIYNSPLHF
TRBV14	TRBJ1-6	CASSQETANSPLHF
TRBV12-3/TRBV12-4	TRBJ1-2	CASRTPGGGYGYTF
TRBV15	TRBJ2-7	CATSSRSYEQYF
TRBV5-1	TRBJ2-7	CASGGWGSAYEQYF
TRBV27	TRBJ1-1	CASSLGTGFGTEAFF
TRBV14	TRBJ1-3	CASRKGGRDTIYF
TRBV25-1	TRBJ2-7	CASSASPSGGYEQYF
TRBV25-1	TRBJ2-6	CAISGLGANVLTF
TRBV10-3	TRBJ1-3	CAISDRASSGNTIYF
TRBV29-1	TRBJ2-7	CSVEDEDSSYEQYF
TRBV7-9	TRBJ1-6	CASSRNRDPYSPLHF
TRBV2	TRBJ2-7	CASSPNRDPEQYF
TRBV10-3	TRBJ2-7	CAISRGAGPGGHEQYF
TRBV7-2	TRBJ1-5	CASSPQQGGDQPQHF
TRBV2	TRBJ1-4	CASSKAGTGGAPDEKLFF
TRBV15	TRBJ2-6	CATSIAGITGANVLTF
TRBV25-1	TRBJ1-5	CASSDRQGLQPQHF
TRBV29-1	TRBJ2-7	CSLGEAYEQYF
TRBV7-2	TRBJ2-7	CASSVSGSTSGEQYF
TRBV9	TRBJ2-2	CASSLHRGAGGNTGELFF
TRBV6-5	TRBJ1-2	CASSHMEGAFARGYTF
TRBV12-3/TRBV12-4	TRBJ1-1	CASSLREGVPEAFF
TRBV2	TRBJ1-2	CAIGTSYGYTF
TRBV25-1	TRBJ1-1	CASSPLGSQNTEAFF
TRBV6-5	TRBJ2-7	CASSSPLAGVSEQYF
TRBV9	TRBJ1-4	CASAGTDATNEKLFF
TRBV6-4	TRBJ2-7	CASSSRTDPPWEQYF
TRBV19	TRBJ2-5	CASRGFQETQYF
TRBV6-5	TRBJ2-7	CASSSVPGASSYEQYF
TRBV5-5	TRBJ2-5	CASSLRVNREGETQYF
TRBV10-3	TRBJ1-2	CAIRANYGYTF
TRBV7-9	TRBJ1-3	CASSFGLEAFFGNTIYF
TRBV2	TRBJ2-7	CASTVTVSSYEQYF
TRBV6-6	TRBJ2-7	CATGKQYF
TRBV19	TRBJ2-2	CASSAEPNTGELFF
TRBV2	TRBJ1-1	CASSDSVGQEAFF
TRBV24-1	TRBJ2-7	CATLEKPPYEQYF
TRBV7-2	TRBJ1-2	CASSLVGGADYGYTF
TRBV20-1	TRBJ2-5	CSAARLAGGPEETQYF
TRBV7-2	TRBJ1-4	CASSFYGDRGTTNEKLFF
TRBV28	TRBJ1-2	CASNPMTGPYGYTF
TRBV7-2	TRBJ2-7	CASSLVGQGSGEQYF
TRBV7-9	TRBJ1-1	CASSPPGVSEAFF
TRBV20-1	TRBJ2-7	CRARDRSSYEQYF
TRBV12-3/TRBV12-4	TRBJ2-2	CASRHSGAGDSAGELFF